One sample yielded the 21 T cell receptor beta chains listed below, sequenced in a study of response to subunit inactivated influenza vaccine. TCRdb ran MiXCR on the RT-PCR reads and lists one entry per CDR3 protein. The repertoire holds under 850,000 distinct CDR3 sequences, with 18% as singletons. The sample consisted of PBMCs from blood, taken roughly 5 days after vaccination. Receptors originate from a man aged 50 to 59 who received an inactivated influenza vaccine.

As to this clonotype: This may stem from a read error, because a much larger clone lies one nucleotide away. The V and J genes are TRBV6-2 or TRBV6-3 and TRBJ2-7; D call uncertain. The CDR3 length is 14 residues. Trimming took off 0 bases at V and 0 bases at J, with 6 bases between the two ends. From germline, CDR1 is MNHEY and CDR2 SVGEGT. The CDR3 DNA sequence: TGTGCCAGCAGTTACTCGGACCCCTCCTACGAGCAGTACTTC. Translated, it gives CASSYSDPSYEQYF.

The table lists this clonotype with a few counts. The V and J genes are TRBV20-1 and TRBJ2-3, with TRBD2 identical over 7 bases. V dropped 3 bases and J dropped 0; count of bases not matched to a gene: 6. Germline CDR1 reads DFQATT; CDR2 reads SNEGSKA (reference sequence). This CDR3 has 15 amino acids. The CDR3 sequence is CSASRASGSTDTQYF. The CDR3 DNA is TGCAGTGCTAGTAGGGCTAGCGGTAGCACAGATACGCAGTATTTT.

The rearrangement links TRBV4-3 to TRBJ2-2; no clear D gene. This CDR3 spans 17 amino acids. V lost 6 bases and J lost 3, with 20 bases in between. The germline V gene encodes CDR1 LGHNA and CDR2 YSLEER. This chain's CDR3 is CASRPRSSPSDTGELFF. The DNA of the CDR3 is TGCGCCAGCAGACCAAGATCGTCGCCCTCTGACACCGGGGAGCTGTTTTTT.

The genes are TRBV5-1 and TRBJ1-1; 8 nucleotides line up with TRBD1. Germline values: CDR1 SGHRS, CDR2 YFSETQ. The CDR3 runs to 15 residues. The V gene end was trimmed by 4 bases and the J gene end by 1 base; junction bases not matched to a gene: 6. The CDR3 DNA reads as TGCGCCAGCAGCGTGGACAGGGCTACGAACACTGAAGCTTTCTTT. Its translation: CASSVDRATNTEAFF.

There are a few counts of this clonotype. This chain uses TRBV5-1 with TRBJ2-2; D is perhaps TRBD1 or TRBD2 (7 bases each). V lost 7 bases, J lost 3 bases, and 22 bases lay in between. CDR1 is SGHRS and CDR2 is YFSETQ in the germline V gene. The length of the CDR3 is 17 residues. For the CDR3, the DNA is TGCGCCAGCTCCTTATCAGGGGGACTACCAGACACCGGGGAGCTGTTTTTT. Translating it yields CASSLSGGLPDTGELFF.

Many counts were recorded for this clonotype. This chain uses TRBV4-3 with TRBJ2-7; no firm D call. V dropped 1 base and J dropped 2 bases, with 9 bases sitting between them. CDR1 and CDR2 (germline): LGHNA, YSLEER. CDR3 length: 14 amino acids. The chain's CDR3 is CASSQGLGAYEQYF. CDR3 bases: TGCGCCAGCAGCCAAGGCCTCGGCGCCTACGAGCAGTACTTC.

There are a few counts of this clonotype. The chain is built from TRBV3-1 and TRBJ2-1; D might be TRBD2 (5 bases). This CDR3 has 18 amino acids. Germline V gives CDR1 LGHDT, CDR2 YNNKEL (reference sequence). Trimming stripped 0 bases from V and 0 bases from J, with 15 bases between. The DNA of the CDR3 is TGTGCCAGCAGCCAAGATAGCGTTAGCGCGAGCTCCTACAATGAGCAGTTCTTC. This gives the protein CASSQDSVSASSYNEQFF.

This clonotype came up a few times. The rearrangement uses TRBV6-1 and TRBJ2-2; 8 nucleotides match TRBD1. The V gene's germline CDR1 is MNHNS and CDR2 SASEGT. This CDR3 region has 14 residues. With 11 bases clipped from V and 4 bases from J, the junction kept 9 bases outside the gene matches. The CDR3 coding sequence is TGTGCCGGACAGGGTGTGCGGGGCACCGGGGAGCTGTTTTTT. It yields the protein CAGQGVRGTGELFF.

The V gene is TRBV15, the J gene TRBJ2-7; no clear D. The CDR3 is 13 residues long. Germline V gene sequence: CDR1 LNHNV, CDR2 YYDKDF (reference sequence). Between the trimmed V and J ends, which lost 4 bases and 2 bases, there was a span of 9 bases. CDR3 coding DNA: TGTGCCACCAGCATCGAGAAACCCTACGAGCAGTACTTC. As protein: CATSIEKPYEQYF.

This clonotype was observed a few times. The chain carries TRBV15 and TRBJ2-3; 8 bases align to TRBD2. Trimming at V came to 1 base and at J to 7 bases, leaving 10 bases not matched to a gene. The CDR3 consists of 16 residues. In germline, CDR1 is LNHNV, CDR2 YYDKDF (reference sequence). CDR3 amino acids: CATSRGTTGGPYTQYF. The CDR3 nucleotides read TGTGCCACCAGCAGAGGCACGACGGGGGGGCCTTATACGCAGTATTTT.

This clonotype has at least ten counts. The chain combines TRBV12-3 or TRBV12-4 with TRBJ2-2, with D unresolved. The CDR3 is made up of 12 amino acids. Trimming pared 3 bases from V and 6 bases from J, leaving 5 bases between. The CDR3 loop is CASSLTAGELFF. Here the CDR3 DNA reads TGTGCCAGCAGTTTGACTGCCGGGGAGCTGTTTTTT.

The table lists this clonotype with a few counts. This chain uses TRBV24-1 with TRBJ2-1; 11 bases are shared with TRBD2. J was trimmed by 7 bases and V by 4 bases; bases with no gene match: 5. From germline, CDR1 is KGHDR and CDR2 SFDVKD. The CDR3 has 15 residues. The CDR3 DNA reads TGTGCCACCAGTGAGCTAGCGGGAGGATCAAATGAGCAGTTCTTC. Its translation: CATSELAGGSNEQFF.

This clonotype has a handful of counts. The chain uses TRBV5-1 and TRBJ2-5; TRBD2 matches 9 bases. V was clipped by 4 bases and J by 2 bases; unmatched bases: 9. CDR3 size: 16 residues. Germline CDR1 reads SGHRS; CDR2 reads YFSETQ. CDR3 residues: CASSLAGLAPQETQYF. In DNA form, the CDR3 reads TGCGCCAGCAGCCTCGCGGGACTAGCTCCACAAGAGACCCAGTACTTC. Full variable domain (rest looked up from reference TRBV5-1 and TRBJ2-5): KAGVTQTPRYLIKTRGQQVTLSCSPISGHRSVSWYQQTPGQGLQFLFEYFSETQRNKGNFPGRFSGRQFSNSRSEMNVSTLELGDSALYLCASSLAGLAPQETQYFGPGTRLLVL.

The chain is built from TRBV20-1 and TRBJ1-2, with 9 bases fitting TRBD1. J was trimmed by 7 bases and V by 4 bases; bases with no gene match: 10. Per germline, CDR1 DFQATT and CDR2 SNEGSKA (reference sequence). The CDR3 length is 14 residues. The CDR3 sequence: CSAKEQQGAGGYTF. DNA of the CDR3: TGCAGTGCTAAGGAGCAACAGGGGGCGGGTGGCTACACCTTC.

V is TRBV7-8 and J is TRBJ1-5, with D perhaps TRBD1 (5 bases). This CDR3 is built from 14 residues. CDR1 and CDR2 (germline): SGHVS, FQNEAQ. The V end lost 8 bases, the J end lost 3 bases, and 14 bases lay between the germline ends. The CDR3 DNA reads as TGTGCCAGCGGAGGGGATGGTCCCAATCAGCCCCAGCATTTT. This gives the protein CASGGDGPNQPQHF.

CDR3 loop: CASSLEISRAGGPKNTGELFF. The DNA for the CDR3 is TGTGCCAGCAGCTTAGAAATATCGCGAGCGGGAGGACCCAAGAACACCGGGGAGCTGTTTTTT. The V and J genes are TRBV7-6 and TRBJ2-2; 9 bases are a match to TRBD2. J gave up 1 base and V 1 base, and 16 bases lay outside the gene matches. The CDR3 consists of 21 residues. Germline V gene sequence: CDR1 SGHVS, CDR2 FNYEAQ.

V gene TRBV14 combines with J gene TRBJ2-1; tentative D call: TRBD2 (6 bases). The CDR3 extends over 12 amino acids. Trimming left V 0 bases short and J 11 bases short, with 8 bases between. CDR1 and CDR2 (germline): SGHDN, FVKESK. In DNA form, the CDR3 reads TGTGCCAGCAGCCAAGACCGGGAGAAGCAGTTCTTC. It yields the protein CASSQDREKQFF.

This clonotype was detected a few times. The V and J genes are TRBV7-2 and TRBJ2-1, with D perhaps matching TRBD2 (5 bases). CDR1 SGHTA and CDR2 FQGNSA come from the germline V gene. The CDR3 runs to 15 residues. The germline V and J ends were trimmed by 1 base and 9 bases, with 16 bases remaining between them. CDR3: CASSLVGLVRSEQFF. As DNA, the CDR3 is TGTGCCAGCAGCTTAGTTGGACTGGTTCGAAGTGAGCAGTTCTTC. The whole variable domain, filled in from reference TRBV7-2 and TRBJ2-1, reads GAGVSQSPSNKVTEKGKDVELRCDPISGHTALYWYRQSLGQGLEFLIYFQGNSAPDKSGLPSDRFSAERTGGSVSTLTIQRTQQEDSAVYLCASSLVGLVRSEQFFGPGTRLTVL.

V usage is TRBV9 and J usage is TRBJ2-6; perhaps TRBD1 as D (5 bases). Trimming cost V 3 bases and J 2 bases, with 12 bases left between them. Germline CDR1 is SGDLS and CDR2 is YYNGEE. The CDR3 length is 16 residues. The CDR3 DNA sequence: TGTGCCAGCAGCGCACGAGGCAGGGCTGGGGCCAACGTCCTGACTTTC. This gives the protein CASSARGRAGANVLTF.

This clonotype was counted at least ten times. The chain has TRBV6-1 and TRBJ2-3, with D perhaps assigned TRBD1 or TRBD2 (5 bases each). Deletions cut 8 bases from V and 8 bases from J, with 14 bases between. Germline V lookup: CDR1 MNHNS, CDR2 SASEGT. CDR3 length: 12 amino acids. The CDR3 nucleotides read TGTGCCAGCGGTCGGGGCGGAGGTACGCAGTATTTT. Translation gives CASGRGGGTQYF.

The V gene is TRBV29-1, the J gene TRBJ1-1, with a possible D match to TRBD1 (5 bases). In germline, CDR1 is SQVTM, CDR2 ANQGSEA. The CDR3 has 11 residues. The germline V and J ends were trimmed by 6 bases and 4 bases, with 9 bases remaining between them. This CDR3 reads CSVVTGTEAFF. CDR3 bases: TGCAGCGTAGTTACAGGCACTGAAGCTTTCTTT.